The 24 T cell receptor beta chains presented below share a single source sample, sequenced in a study of siplizumab effects on memory and regulatory T cells. Measured with immunoSEQ multiplex PCR; TCRdb has only the in-frame clones, and not every one. The sample lists tens of thousands of clones, roughly 96% occurring once. The sample was naive CD8+ T cells sorted from blood. The receptors stem from a human donor in good health.

The chain carries TRBV6-6 and TRBJ2-5; possibly TRBD1 or TRBD2 for D (5 bases each). V lost 7 bases, J lost 2 bases, and 14 bases lay in between. Germline V gene sequence: CDR1 MNHNY, CDR2 SVGAGI (reference sequence). The CDR3 covers 14 residues. CDR3 coding DNA: TGTGCCAGCACCCCCGGGACCCCGCAAGAGACCCAGTACTTC. It is translated as CASTPGTPQETQYF.

CDR3 coding DNA: TGCGCCAGCAGCCTCGGGGGCAACGAGCAGTACTTC. Encoded protein: CASSLGGNEQYF. The chain joins TRBV4-1 to TRBJ2-7; D may match TRBD1 or TRBD2 (6 bases each). Looked up from germline, CDR1 is MGHRA and CDR2 is YSYEKL. Trimming removed 4 bases at V and 5 bases at J, with 9 bases between. CDR3 size: 12 residues.

DNA of the CDR3: TGTGCCAGCAGTCCCCCCAGGGGGCAGGGCCCCCACGAGCAGTACTTC. Protein sequence: CASSPPRGQGPHEQYF. The chain joins TRBV27 to TRBJ2-7, with TRBD1 matching 8 bases. Germline values: CDR1 MNHEY, CDR2 SMNVEV (reference sequence). This CDR3 is built from 16 residues. J gave up 5 bases and V 5 bases, and 14 bases lay outside the gene matches.

This sequence joins TRBV9 and TRBJ2-1; D is unclear. The CDR3 runs 15 residues. Trimming shortened V by 0 bases and J by 5 bases, and 12 bases separated the two germline ends. Germline CDR1 is SGDLS and CDR2 is YYNGEE. CDR3: CASSVGISAHNEQFF. The CDR3 bases are TGTGCCAGCAGCGTAGGAATTTCGGCCCACAATGAGCAGTTCTTC.

This chain joins TRBV7-8 and TRBJ1-1; TRBD1 matches 8 bases. This CDR3 is 15 amino acids long. Losses at the gene ends were 5 bases for V and 5 bases for J; bases not matched to a gene: 10. CDR1 is SGHVS and CDR2 is FQNEAQ in the germline V gene. In DNA, the CDR3 is TGTGCCAGCAGCCTAACGGACAGGGAGGAGACTGAAGCTTTCTTT. Protein product: CASSLTDREETEAFF.

The chain recombines TRBV21-1 with TRBJ1-3; TRBD1 is the table's D call and was not checked against the DNA. TRBV21-1 is flagged as a pseudogene. The CDR3 runs 14 residues. The CDR3 is CASSTGISGNTIYF. The CDR3 DNA is TGTGCCAGCAGCACAGGGATATCTGGAAACACCATATATTTT.

This clone was seen just once. The J gene is TRBJ1-5, the V gene TRBV10-3, with a tentative D call TRBD1 (5 bases). The CDR3 is made up of 15 amino acids. Deletions cut 3 bases from V and 4 bases from J, with 13 bases between. The germline gives CDR1 ENHRY, CDR2 SYGVKD. The CDR3 loop reads CAISEVGGGNQPQHF. In DNA form, the CDR3 reads TGTGCCATCAGTGAAGTCGGGGGAGGGAATCAGCCCCAGCATTTT.

The gene calls are TRBV27 and TRBJ2-1; D remains unclear. V was shortened by 2 bases and J by 6 bases, with 11 bases between the two germline ends. The length of the CDR3 is 14 residues. Germline V gene data show CDR1 as MNHEY and CDR2 as SMNVEV (reference sequence). Here the CDR3 DNA reads TGTGCCAGCAGTTTAAGTTGGAATGGCAATGAGCAGTTCTTC. Residues: CASSLSWNGNEQFF.

The chain combines TRBV19 with TRBJ2-2; maybe TRBD1 (5 bases). CDR1 and CDR2 from the germline V gene are LNHDA and SQIVND (reference sequence). CDR3 length: 13 amino acids. V gave up 6 bases and J gave up 4 bases, with 9 bases separating them. CDR3 in DNA: TGTGCCAGTAGCCAGGGTATCACCGGGGAGCTGTTTTTT. As protein: CASSQGITGELFF.

The chain has TRBV9 and TRBJ2-1, with TRBD2 matching over 8 bases. Germline V gene data show CDR1 as SGDLS and CDR2 as YYNGEE. This CDR3 spans 15 amino acids. Trimming cost V 3 bases and J 1 base; bases outside gene matches: 3. This CDR3 is CASSGSGGSYNEQFF. The DNA of the CDR3 is TGTGCCAGCAGCGGAAGCGGGGGTTCCTACAATGAGCAGTTCTTC.

The DNA of the CDR3 is TGCGCCAGCAGCCTGGGACAGGGGCGCAATGAGCAGTTCTTC. Translation gives CASSLGQGRNEQFF. V usage is TRBV5-1 and J usage is TRBJ2-1; 10 bases are a match to TRBD1. Germline assignment: CDR1 SGHRS and CDR2 YFSETQ. Trimming removed 4 bases from V and 6 bases from J; junction bases left unmatched: 4. The CDR3 runs 14 residues.

The V gene is TRBV4-3, the J gene TRBJ2-2; no clear D. V was trimmed by 0 bases and J by 5 bases, leaving 7 bases between them. The CDR3 runs to 14 residues. The germline V gene encodes CDR1 LGHNA and CDR2 YSLEER. CDR3 in amino acids: CASSQDPLTGELFF. DNA for the CDR3: TGCGCCAGCAGCCAAGATCCCCTGACCGGGGAGCTGTTTTTT.

This chain links TRBV9 with TRBJ2-2, with a tentative D call TRBD1 (6 bases). This CDR3 region has 17 residues. Germline CDR1 and CDR2: SGDLS and YYNGEE. V shed 0 bases and J shed 3 bases, with 15 bases lying between them. CDR3 in DNA: TGTGCCAGCAGCGTAGGAGGCTCTGGGGGCTACACCGGGGAGCTGTTTTTT. It encodes CASSVGGSGGYTGELFF.

The genes are TRBV21-1 and TRBJ2-1; the table gives TRBD1 as D, unverified against the DNA. TRBV21-1 is termed a pseudogene. This CDR3 is built from 14 residues. As DNA, the CDR3 is TGTGCCAGCTCCCGACAGCCCCGTGACAATGAGCAGTTCTTC. This gives the protein CASSRQPRDNEQFF.

The chain employs TRBV5-4 and TRBJ1-2, with D maybe TRBD1 (6 bases). This CDR3 spans 12 amino acids. Germline V gene data show CDR1 as SGHNT and CDR2 as YYREEE (reference sequence). Trimming cost V 4 bases and J 8 bases, with 12 bases left between them. This chain's CDR3 is CASSQGGPGYTF. CDR3 coding DNA: TGTGCCAGCAGCCAAGGGGGGCCAGGCTACACCTTC.

The chain is built from TRBV27 and TRBJ1-1; D remains unclear. CDR1 is MNHEY and CDR2 is SMNVEV in the germline V gene (reference sequence). The CDR3 is 13 amino acids. Trimming stripped 5 bases from V and 1 base from J, with 8 bases between. CDR3 loop: CASSQTENTEAFF. DNA of the CDR3: TGTGCCAGCAGTCAAACGGAGAACACTGAAGCTTTCTTT.

This clone was found once. The J gene is TRBJ2-3, the V gene TRBV19; 9 bases match TRBD2. Germline assignment: CDR1 LNHDA and CDR2 SQIVND (reference sequence). With V trimmed by 5 bases and J by 1 base, 10 bases remained unmatched. This CDR3 has 17 amino acids. This chain's CDR3 is CASSSLFSGGRTDTQYF. For the CDR3, the DNA is TGTGCCAGTAGTTCCCTTTTTAGCGGGGGCCGCACAGATACGCAGTATTTT.

The genes are TRBV6-5 and TRBJ2-4, with a weak D call TRBD1 (6 bases). CDR1 MNHEY and CDR2 SVGAGI come from the germline V gene. V was pared by 7 bases and J by 5 bases, with 15 bases between. The CDR3 extends over 14 amino acids. CDR3 in amino acids: CASKDSAHQNIQYF. The CDR3 coding sequence is TGTGCCAGCAAGGACAGCGCTCATCAAAACATTCAGTACTTC.

This chain connects TRBV13 to TRBJ2-7; 10 nucleotides match TRBD2. CDR3 length: 15 amino acids. The junction had 4 bases not matched to a gene; V was cut back by 3 bases and J by 2 bases. The V gene's germline CDR1 is PRHDT and CDR2 FYEKMQ (reference sequence). CDR3 in DNA: TGTGCCAGCAGCTTTAGCGGGGGGACAGCCTACGAGCAGTACTTC. Amino acid sequence: CASSFSGGTAYEQYF.

The rearrangement uses TRBV11-2 and TRBJ2-3, with D perhaps matching TRBD1 (6 bases). CDR3 length equals 15 residues. V dropped 4 bases and J dropped 2 bases, with 13 bases sitting between them. Germline CDR1 is SGHAT and CDR2 is FQNNGV. The CDR3 coding sequence is TGTGCCAGCAGCTCCCGGGACACTCCCACAGATACGCAGTATTTT. It encodes CASSSRDTPTDTQYF.

The chain uses TRBV6-1 and TRBJ2-7; a possible D gene is TRBD1 (6 bases). The V and J ends lost 11 bases and 3 bases respectively, with 11 bases between them. Germline CDR1 is MNHNS and CDR2 is SASEGT. CDR3 length: 11 amino acids. CDR3 DNA sequence: TGTGCCGGGCAGGACAGCTACGAGCAGTACTTC. It encodes CAGQDSYEQYF.

This chain links TRBV19 with TRBJ1-1; no definite D call. The V and J ends lost 3 bases and 5 bases respectively, with 13 bases between them. The CDR3 sequence is 14 residues long. Germline CDR1 is LNHDA and CDR2 is SQIVND (reference sequence). CDR3 sequence: CASSMGGGGTEAFF. In DNA, the CDR3 is TGTGCCAGTAGTATGGGCGGTGGAGGGACTGAAGCTTTCTTT.

This clone was observed once. The V gene is TRBV19, the J gene TRBJ1-1; tentatively, D is TRBD1 (6 bases). V was pared by 10 bases and J by 8 bases, with 20 bases between. This CDR3 region has 13 residues. In germline, CDR1 is LNHDA, CDR2 SQIVND (reference sequence). CDR3 nucleotide sequence: TGTGCCACCCGAAGTGCAGGGGACCCCGAAGCTTTCTTT. It yields the protein CATRSAGDPEAFF.

CDR3 nucleotide sequence: TGTGCCAGCAGCCCGAAGGGGTCGGGGACTGAAGCTTTCTTT. The encoded protein is CASSPKGSGTEAFF. The chain employs TRBV7-2 and TRBJ1-1, with D possibly matching TRBD1 (5 bases). Trimming pared 5 bases from V and 5 bases from J, leaving 15 bases between. Germline CDR1 and CDR2: SGHTA and FQGNSA. The CDR3 contains 14 residues.